What follows are 10 T cell receptor beta chains derived from one specimen sequenced in a study of control samples from healthy donors and cancer patients. Sequencing was performed with immunoSEQ multiplex PCR; in TCRdb, only in-frame clones are kept and a portion is missing. This sample has around 170,000 clones, with 88% found just once. The sequenced material came from blood. These TCRs come from a woman aged 25-40 years in good health.

The chain is built from TRBV4-2 and TRBJ2-3, with TRBD2 matching 7 bases. Looked up from germline, CDR1 is LGHNA and CDR2 is YNFKEQ. This CDR3 contains 16 residues. Losses at the gene ends were 1 base for V and 1 base for J; bases not matched to a gene: 5. The CDR3 reads CASSQVGLAGTDTQYF. CDR3 nucleotide sequence: TGTGCCAGCAGCCAAGTTGGTCTAGCGGGCACAGATACGCAGTATTTT.

The chain employs TRBV2 and TRBJ1-1; D uncertain. Germline assignment: CDR1 SNHLY and CDR2 FYNNEI. V dropped 1 base and J dropped 7 bases, with 10 bases sitting between them. There are 13 residues in the CDR3. CDR3 amino acids: CASSEVRGGEAFF. The CDR3 region has the DNA TGTGCCAGCAGTGAAGTACGGGGTGGTGAAGCTTTCTTT.

With regard to this clone: Other DNA sequences in this sample translate to the same CDR3. V and J are TRBV4-1 and TRBJ1-3; weak D call: TRBD1 (6 bases). This CDR3 comprises 15 residues. The germline V and J ends were trimmed by 0 bases and 4 bases, with 10 bases remaining between them. The germline V gene has CDR1 MGHRA and CDR2 YSYEKL. CDR3 coding DNA: TGCGCCAGCAGCCAAGACAGGGGTTCAGGAAACACCATATATTTT. Protein sequence: CASSQDRGSGNTIYF.

This rearrangement joins TRBV5-1 to TRBJ2-7; 11 bases match TRBD2. Germline-derived CDR1 and CDR2 are SGHRS and YFSETQ. This CDR3 contains 19 residues. J was trimmed by 0 bases and V by 5 bases; bases with no gene match: 16. The CDR3 DNA follows: TGCGCCAGCAGACTCTGGTCCGGGACTAGCGGTAGATCCTCCTACGAGCAGTACTTC. The encoded protein is CASRLWSGTSGRSSYEQYF.

The chain joins TRBV6-2 or TRBV6-3 to TRBJ1-1, with 8 bases lining up with TRBD1. Germline CDR1 MNHEY, CDR2 SVGEGT. V shed 6 bases, J shed 0 bases, and the junction held 6 bases outside the gene matches. This CDR3 is built from 15 residues. This CDR3 is CASSWDRLLNTEAFF. In DNA form, the CDR3 reads TGTGCCAGCAGCTGGGACAGGCTCCTGAACACTGAAGCTTTCTTT.

The chain is built from TRBV27 and TRBJ1-2; D call uncertain. The ends were cut back, 3 bases at V and 4 bases at J, with 15 bases in the middle. CDR1 MNHEY and CDR2 SMNVEV come from the germline V gene (reference sequence). This CDR3 contains 15 residues. The CDR3 here is CASSFRPEGTYGYTF. The CDR3 DNA follows: TGTGCCAGCAGTTTCCGTCCCGAGGGAACCTATGGCTACACCTTC.

This chain joins TRBV5-1 and TRBJ2-2; TRBD1 or TRBD2 may be the D gene (5 bases each). This CDR3 is 16 amino acids long. The V gene lost 2 bases and the J gene lost 4 bases, with 15 bases spanning the gap. The germline V gene encodes CDR1 SGHRS and CDR2 YFSETQ. The CDR3 DNA follows: TGCGCCAGCAGCTTTAGGGGCCCGAGGGGCACCGGGGAGCTGTTTTTT. Its protein product is CASSFRGPRGTGELFF.

The V and J genes are TRBV15 and TRBJ1-6; unclear D gene. The V gene lost 0 bases and the J gene lost 10 bases, with 13 bases spanning the gap. The CDR3 is 15 residues long. The germline V gene encodes CDR1 LNHNV and CDR2 YYDKDF (reference sequence). CDR3 sequence: CATSRDRSAGSPLHF. Here the CDR3 DNA reads TGTGCCACCAGCAGAGATCGATCGGCCGGCTCACCCCTCCACTTT.

CDR3 amino acids: CASTPDRPENYGYTF. The CDR3 DNA reads TGCGCCAGCACTCCGGACAGGCCCGAAAACTATGGCTACACCTTC. The chain joins TRBV5-1 to TRBJ1-2; 7 bases are a match to TRBD1. The germline V gene has CDR1 SGHRS and CDR2 YFSETQ. The CDR3 extends over 15 amino acids. Trimming cost V 6 bases and J 2 bases; bases outside gene matches: 10. Together with reference TRBV5-1 and TRBJ1-2, the CDR3 gives the full variable domain: KAGVTQTPRYLIKTRGQQVTLSCSPISGHRSVSWYQQTPGQGLQFLFEYFSETQRNKGNFPGRFSGRQFSNSRSEMNVSTLELGDSALYLCASTPDRPENYGYTFGSGTRLTVV.

The chain uses TRBV2 and TRBJ1-3, with 7 bases aligning to TRBD1. The V gene's germline CDR1 is SNHLY and CDR2 FYNNEI. This CDR3 spans 13 amino acids. J was trimmed by 11 bases and V by 5 bases; bases with no gene match: 9. CDR3 amino acids: CASSTMGTVSIYF. The CDR3 nucleotides read TGTGCCAGCAGTACCATGGGGACAGTGTCCATATATTTT.